This TCR beta chain was sequenced in a study of cytomegalovirus exposure and HLA in healthy donors. Study-wide context: In terms of ancestry, the Caucasian-associated cluster contained roughly 80% of the approximately 400 genotyped donors. Study-level results: Association of 15,000 to 20,000 TCR beta sequences with HLA alleles was found at 0.05 false discovery rate in a later analysis. Three CMV-associated chains were confirmed in vitro to be specific for CMV antigens. TCR beta chains numbering about 160 were designated cytomegalovirus-associated.

On this clone itself: Its target is unknown.

Germline CDR1 MNHEY, CDR2 SMNVEV (reference sequence). Trimming pared 7 bases from V and 3 bases from J, leaving 15 bases between. CDR3 length: 14 residues. The PCR ran on 60 Vbeta and 13 Jbeta primers. The data were produced by immunoSEQ multiplex PCR, yet TCRdb's version contains in-frame clones alone and is incomplete. The sample carries about 200,000 clones, about 85% recorded once. The receptor's source is a male donor in good health and CMV-seropositive. Material for sequencing was PBMCs. The chain recombines TRBV27 with TRBJ1-1; possible D gene TRBD1, 5 bases. The CDR3 is CASISTLQDTEAFF. The CDR3 DNA reads TGTGCCAGCATCTCGACCCTACAGGACACTGAAGCTTTCTTT.